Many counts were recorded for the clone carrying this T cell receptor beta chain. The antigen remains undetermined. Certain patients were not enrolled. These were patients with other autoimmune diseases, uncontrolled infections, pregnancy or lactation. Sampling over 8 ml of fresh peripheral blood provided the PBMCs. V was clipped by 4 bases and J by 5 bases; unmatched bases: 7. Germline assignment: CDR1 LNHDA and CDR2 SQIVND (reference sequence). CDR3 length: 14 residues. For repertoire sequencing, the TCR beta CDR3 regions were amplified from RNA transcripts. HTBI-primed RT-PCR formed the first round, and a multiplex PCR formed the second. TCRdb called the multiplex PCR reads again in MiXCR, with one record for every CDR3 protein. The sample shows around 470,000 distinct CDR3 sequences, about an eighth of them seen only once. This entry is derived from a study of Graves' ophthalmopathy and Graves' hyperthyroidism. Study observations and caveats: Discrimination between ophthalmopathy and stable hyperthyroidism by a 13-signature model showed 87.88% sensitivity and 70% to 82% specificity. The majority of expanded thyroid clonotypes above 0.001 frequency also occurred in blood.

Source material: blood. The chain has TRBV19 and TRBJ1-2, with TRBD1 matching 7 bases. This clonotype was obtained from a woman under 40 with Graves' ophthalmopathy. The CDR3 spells CASSTSTGAYGYTF. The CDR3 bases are TGTGCCAGTAGTACCAGTACAGGGGCTTATGGCTACACCTTC.